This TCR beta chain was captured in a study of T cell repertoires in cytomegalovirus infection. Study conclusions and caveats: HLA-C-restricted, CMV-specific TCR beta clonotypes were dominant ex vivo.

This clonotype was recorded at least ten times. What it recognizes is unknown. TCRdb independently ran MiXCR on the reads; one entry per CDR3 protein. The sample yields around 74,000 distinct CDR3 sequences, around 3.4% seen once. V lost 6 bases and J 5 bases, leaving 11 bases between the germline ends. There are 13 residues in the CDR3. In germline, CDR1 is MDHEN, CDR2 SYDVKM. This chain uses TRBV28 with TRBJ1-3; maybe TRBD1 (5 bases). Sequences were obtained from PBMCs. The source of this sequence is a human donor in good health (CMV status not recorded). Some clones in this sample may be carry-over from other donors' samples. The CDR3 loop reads CASSPTDRNTIYF. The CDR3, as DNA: TGTGCCAGCAGCCCGACAGACAGAAACACCATATATTTT.